This T cell receptor (beta chain) was identified in a study of T cells in Graves' hyperthyroidism and ophthalmopathy. For the study at large: Before any treatment, at initial diagnosis, peripheral blood was collected.

This clonotype was recorded a few times. Its antigen is unknown. Possible read error: a much larger clone is one base away. Regarding the study as a whole: Ophthalmopathy and stable hyperthyroidism were separated by a 13 V-J model.

Amplification of TCR beta CDR3 regions used RNA as the template. The HTBI primer set was used in a first-round RT-PCR of the TCR CDR3. TCRdb processed the multiplex PCR reads anew with MiXCR; each CDR3 protein has one entry. Among about 290,000 distinct CDR3 sequences listed, about an eighth were seen once. Stable hyperthyroidism: no ophthalmopathy progression over 18 months of follow-up. After removal of 1 base from V and 4 bases from J, the junction contained 1 base not matched to a gene. The CDR3 spans 14 residues. Germline V gives CDR1 SNHLY, CDR2 FYNNEI. The material sequenced was blood. The rearrangement uses TRBV2 and TRBJ2-5; 9 bases agree with TRBD2. The TCR originated in a woman in her 40s with Graves' hyperthyroidism. For the CDR3, the DNA is TGTGCCAGCAGTGAAGGGCGGGAGGGAGAGACCCAGTACTTC. This codes for CASSEGREGETQYF.